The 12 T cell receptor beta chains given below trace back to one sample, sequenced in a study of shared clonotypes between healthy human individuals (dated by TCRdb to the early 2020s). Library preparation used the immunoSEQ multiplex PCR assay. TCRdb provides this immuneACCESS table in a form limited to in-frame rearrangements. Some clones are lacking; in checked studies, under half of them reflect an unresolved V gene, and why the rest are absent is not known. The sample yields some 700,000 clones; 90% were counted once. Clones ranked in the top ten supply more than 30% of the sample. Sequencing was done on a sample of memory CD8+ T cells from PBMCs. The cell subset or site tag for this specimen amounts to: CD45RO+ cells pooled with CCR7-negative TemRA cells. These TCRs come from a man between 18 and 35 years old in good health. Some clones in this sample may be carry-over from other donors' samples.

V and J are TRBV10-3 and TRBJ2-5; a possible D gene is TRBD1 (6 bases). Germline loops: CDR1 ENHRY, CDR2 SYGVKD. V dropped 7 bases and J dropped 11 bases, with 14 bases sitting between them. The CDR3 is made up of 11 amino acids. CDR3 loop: CAINTGIQQYF. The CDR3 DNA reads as TGTGCCATCAACACAGGGATCCAGCAGTACTTC.

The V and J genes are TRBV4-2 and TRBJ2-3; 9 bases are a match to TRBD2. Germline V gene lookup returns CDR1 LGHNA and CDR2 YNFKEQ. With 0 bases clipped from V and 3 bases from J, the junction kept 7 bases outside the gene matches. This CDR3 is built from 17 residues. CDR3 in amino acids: CASSQEQREARTDTQYF. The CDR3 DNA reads TGTGCCAGCAGCCAAGAACAGCGGGAGGCCCGTACAGATACGCAGTATTTT.

CDR3 nucleotide sequence: TGCGCCAGCACCCTACTTGACAGGGGACATAATTCACCCCTCCACTTT. The encoded protein is CASTLLDRGHNSPLHF. The chain uses TRBV4-1 and TRBJ1-6; 8 bases align to TRBD1. This CDR3 region has 16 residues. V lost 7 bases and J lost 5; bases outside the gene matches: 10. Germline lookup yields CDR1 MGHRA and CDR2 YSYEKL.

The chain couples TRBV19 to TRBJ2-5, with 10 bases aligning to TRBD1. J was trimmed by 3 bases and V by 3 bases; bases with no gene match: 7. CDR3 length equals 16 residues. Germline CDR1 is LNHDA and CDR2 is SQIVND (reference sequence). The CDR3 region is CASSIPLGTGEETQYF. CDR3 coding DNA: TGTGCCAGTAGTATCCCTCTGGGGACAGGGGAAGAGACCCAGTACTTC.

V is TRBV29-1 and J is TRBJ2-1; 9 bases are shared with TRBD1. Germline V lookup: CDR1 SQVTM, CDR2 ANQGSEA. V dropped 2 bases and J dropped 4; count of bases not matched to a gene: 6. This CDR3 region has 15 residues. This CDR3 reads CSVEPTGGRYNEQFF. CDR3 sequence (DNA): TGCAGCGTTGAACCCACAGGGGGCAGGTACAATGAGCAGTTCTTC.

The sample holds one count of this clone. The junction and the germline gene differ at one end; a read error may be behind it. The CDR3 loop reads CAGSKSGTSARNNEQFF. CDR3 nucleotides: TGTGCCGGCAGCAAATCCGGGACTAGCGCGAGAAACAATGAGCAGTTCTTC. This chain uses TRBV9 with TRBJ2-1; 10 bases match TRBD2. CDR3 length: 17 amino acids. Germline CDR1 reads SGDLS; CDR2 reads YYNGEE.

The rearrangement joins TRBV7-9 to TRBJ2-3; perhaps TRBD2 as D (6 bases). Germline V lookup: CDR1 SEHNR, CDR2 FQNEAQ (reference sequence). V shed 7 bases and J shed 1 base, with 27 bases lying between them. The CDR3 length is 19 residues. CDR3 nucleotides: TGTGCCAGCACCTCATCAGGCGGGGTTTGGGGCCTTGGCACAGATACGCAGTATTTT. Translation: CASTSSGGVWGLGTDTQYF.

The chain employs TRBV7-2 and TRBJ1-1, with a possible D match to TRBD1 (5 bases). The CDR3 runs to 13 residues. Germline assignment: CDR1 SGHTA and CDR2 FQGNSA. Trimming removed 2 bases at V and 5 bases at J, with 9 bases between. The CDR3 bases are TGTGCCAGCAGCTTATTGGGGCCAACTGAAGCTTTCTTT. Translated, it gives CASSLLGPTEAFF.

This CDR3 reads CASSYTSEASYEQYF. The CDR3 DNA reads TGTGCCAGCAGTTACACTAGCGAAGCCTCCTACGAGCAGTACTTC. The chain is built from TRBV6-5 and TRBJ2-7; the match to TRBD2 covers 7 bases. After removal of 2 bases from V and 0 bases from J, the junction contained 4 bases not matched to a gene. Germline values: CDR1 MNHEY, CDR2 SVGAGI. The CDR3 extends over 15 amino acids.

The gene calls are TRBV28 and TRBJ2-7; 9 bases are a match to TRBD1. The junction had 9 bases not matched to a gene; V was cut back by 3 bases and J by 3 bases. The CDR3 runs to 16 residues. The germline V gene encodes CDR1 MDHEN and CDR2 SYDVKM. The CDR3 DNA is TGTGCCAGCAGTTTCAATCCGGGACAGGGAAACTACGAGCAGTACTTC. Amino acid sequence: CASSFNPGQGNYEQYF.

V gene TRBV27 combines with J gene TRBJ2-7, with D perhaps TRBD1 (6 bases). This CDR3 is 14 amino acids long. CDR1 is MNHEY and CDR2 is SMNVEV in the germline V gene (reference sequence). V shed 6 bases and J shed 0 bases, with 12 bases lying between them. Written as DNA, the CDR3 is TGTGCCAGCAGCCTGGGACATCCCTCCTACGAGCAGTACTTC. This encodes CASSLGHPSYEQYF.

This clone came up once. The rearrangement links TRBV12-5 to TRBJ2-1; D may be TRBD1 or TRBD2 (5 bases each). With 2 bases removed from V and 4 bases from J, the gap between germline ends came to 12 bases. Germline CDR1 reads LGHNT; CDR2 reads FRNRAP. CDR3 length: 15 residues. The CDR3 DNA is TGTGCTAGTGGTTTGTTGAGGGGAACGTACAATGAGCAGTTCTTC. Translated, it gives CASGLLRGTYNEQFF.